The rows below give T cell receptor beta chains drawn from one sample of a study of blood T cell repertoires in COVID-19. Clones were sequenced by immunoSEQ multiplex PCR, and TCRdb holds only the in-frame ones, with some missing. Here the sample spans about 240,000 clones, 87% being singletons. The sequenced sample was peripheral blood. The receptor source for this set is a man in his 60s who had recovered from COVID-19. Each CDR3 is given with its conserved first and last residue. A D gene is named only where the DNA matches it firmly. Rows give clone size only sometimes, using once, few, many, or a class for an expanded clone.

d_call	clone_size	v_call	j_call	cdr3_aa	cdr3_nt
-	-	TRBV7-2	TRBJ1-2	CASSLEGTNHYGYTF	TGTGCCAGCAGCTTAGAAGGGACTAACCACTATGGCTACACCTTC
-	few	TRBV30	TRBJ1-6	CAWSVPARRGSPLHF	TGTGCCTGGAGTGTACCTGCGCGCAGGGGTTCACCCCTCCACTTT
TRBD2	-	TRBV6-5	TRBJ2-7	CASSEGLAGYEQYF	TGTGCCAGCAGCGAGGGACTAGCGGGCTACGAGCAGTACTTC
TRBD1	-	TRBV6-5	TRBJ1-2	CASRRTGGIYGYTF	TGTGCCAGCAGGCGTACAGGGGGCATATATGGCTACACCTTC
-	-	TRBV2	TRBJ1-6	CASSGQAYNSPLHF	TGTGCCAGCAGTGGACAGGCCTATAATTCACCCCTCCACTTT
-	-	TRBV4-1	TRBJ1-2	CASSQVYRDYGYTF	TGCGCCAGCAGCCAAGTTTACAGGGACTATGGCTACACCTTC
-	-	TRBV6-5	TRBJ2-3	CASSYRLATDTQYF	TGTGCCAGCAGTTACCGGCTAGCCACAGATACGCAGTATTTT
-	-	TRBV5-1	TRBJ2-1	CASSLEGATYNEQFF	TGCGCCAGCAGCTTGGAAGGGGCCACATACAATGAGCAGTTCTTC
-	once	TRBV30	TRBJ2-5	CCGGVGETQYF	TGTTGTGGAGGGGTGGGCGAGACCCAGTACTTC
TRBD1	-	TRBV5-1	TRBJ1-2	CASSFTGGASYGYTF	TGCGCCAGCAGCTTTACAGGGGGCGCGAGCTATGGCTACACCTTC
-	few	TRBV18	TRBJ1-5	CASSPHRDQPQHF	TGTGCCAGCTCACCTCACCGGGATCAGCCCCAGCATTTT
-	-	TRBV19	TRBJ2-2	CASRPTFGGRTGELFF	TGTGCCAGTAGGCCCACTTTTGGGGGCCGAACCGGGGAGCTGTTTTTT
-	-	TRBV19	TRBJ1-5	CASSIHNQPQHF	TGTGCCAGTAGTATTCACAATCAGCCCCAGCATTTT
-	-	TRBV30	TRBJ1-5	CAWRSTGTGNQPQHF	TGTGCCTGGAGAAGTACGGGAACGGGCAATCAGCCCCAGCATTTT
-	-	TRBV7-2	TRBJ2-7	CASSRTDNYEQYF	TGTGCCAGCAGCCGGACAGATAACTACGAGCAGTACTTC
-	-	TRBV5-4	TRBJ1-2	CASSLDRQNYGYTF	TGTGCCAGCAGCTTGGACAGACAGAACTATGGCTACACCTTC
-	-	TRBV2	TRBJ2-7	CASSGLYEQYF	TGTGCCAGCAGTGGACTCTACGAGCAGTACTTC
-	-	TRBV2	TRBJ2-3	CASSRQAYTDTQYF	TGTGCCAGCAGTCGACAGGCCTACACAGATACGCAGTATTTT
TRBD2	-	TRBV9	TRBJ2-2	CASTAGGPANTGELFF	TGTGCCAGCACCGCGGGGGGCCCAGCGAACACCGGGGAGCTGTTTTTT
TRBD1	-	TRBV4-2	TRBJ2-3	CASSHPRAAQGIDTQYF	TGTGCCAGCAGCCACCCCCGGGCGGCACAGGGGATAGATACGCAGTATTTT
-	once	TRBV7-9	TRBJ1-6	CASSHSPGGSPLHF	TGTGCCAGCAGCCACTCCCCGGGAGGATCACCCCTCCACTTT
-	-	TRBV6-5	TRBJ2-2	CASSYSGRAPGELFF	TGTGCCAGCAGTTACTCGGGCAGGGCCCCCGGGGAGCTGTTTTTT
-	-	TRBV29-1	TRBJ2-5	CSVEPGVGETQYF	TGCAGCGTTGAACCCGGGGTGGGGGAGACCCAGTACTTC
-	few	TRBV7-2	TRBJ2-1	CASSLVTSYNEQFF	TGTGCCAGCAGCTTAGTAACTAGTTACAATGAGCAGTTCTTC
-	-	TRBV2	TRBJ1-5	CASSGDRLNQPQHF	TGTGCCAGCAGTGGAGACAGGTTAAATCAGCCCCAGCATTTT
TRBD1	-	TRBV2	TRBJ2-2	CASSKTGPGELFF	TGTGCCAGCAGTAAGACAGGGCCCGGGGAGCTGTTTTTT
TRBD1	-	TRBV27	TRBJ1-2	CASSLRGTGGELSYGYTF	TGTGCCAGCAGTTTAAGAGGGACAGGCGGGGAGTTGAGCTATGGCTACACCTTC
-	-	TRBV28	TRBJ2-1	CASSLESLFNEQFF	TGTGCCAGCAGTTTAGAGAGCCTTTTCAATGAGCAGTTCTTC
TRBD1	-	TRBV7-9	TRBJ1-2	CASSSSGTEYGYTF	TGTGCCAGCAGCTCCTCCGGGACAGAGTATGGCTACACCTTC
-	-	TRBV30	TRBJ1-1	CAWVKGGNTEAFF	TGTGCCTGGGTAAAAGGGGGTAACACTGAAGCTTTCTTT
-	-	TRBV9	TRBJ1-3	CASSAGVPIYF	TGTGCCAGCAGCGCAGGGGTTCCCATATATTTT
-	-	TRBV11-2	TRBJ2-7	CASTLGLFSYEQYF	TGTGCCAGCACTCTAGGACTGTTCTCCTACGAGCAGTACTTC
-	-	TRBV19	TRBJ1-3	CASSISGLSGNTIYF	TGTGCCAGTAGTATATCAGGGCTCTCTGGAAACACCATATATTTT
TRBD1	-	TRBV19	TRBJ2-2	CASSWDRWTGELFF	TGTGCCAGTAGTTGGGACAGATGGACCGGGGAGCTGTTTTTT
-	-	TRBV5-1	TRBJ2-7	CASSLGPGQLYEQYF	TGCGCCAGCAGCTTGGGTCCCGGACAGCTCTACGAGCAGTACTTC
-	-	TRBV12-3/TRBV12-4	TRBJ1-2	CASTADGDGGYTF	TGTGCCAGCACCGCGGACGGGGATGGTGGCTACACCTTC
TRBD1	-	TRBV7-9	TRBJ2-6	CASQGARGANVLTF	TGTGCCAGCCAGGGGGCGAGAGGGGCCAACGTCCTGACTTTC
-	-	TRBV10-3	TRBJ1-1	CAISESANTEAFF	TGTGCCATCAGTGAGTCGGCGAACACTGAAGCTTTCTTT
TRBD1	-	TRBV19	TRBJ1-2	CASSIGQGLNGYTF	TGTGCCAGTAGTATCGGACAGGGCTTGAATGGCTACACCTTC
-	-	TRBV10-1	TRBJ2-2	CASSERQAPGELFF	TGCGCCAGCAGTGAGCGGCAGGCCCCCGGGGAGCTGTTTTTT
TRBD1	-	TRBV5-1	TRBJ2-1	CASSWGTVYNEQFF	TGCGCCAGCAGCTGGGGGACAGTCTACAATGAGCAGTTCTTC
TRBD1	once	TRBV30	TRBJ1-3	CAWSGRQGSGNTIYF	TGTGCCTGGAGCGGACGACAGGGCTCTGGAAACACCATATATTTT
-	-	TRBV5-5	TRBJ1-5	CASSLMRGWGNQPQHF	TGTGCCAGCAGCTTGATGCGCGGGTGGGGAAATCAGCCCCAGCATTTT
TRBD1	-	TRBV24-1	TRBJ1-1	CATRASGGTTEAFF	TGTGCCACCAGGGCTTCAGGGGGCACCACTGAAGCTTTCTTT
-	-	TRBV7-6	TRBJ1-5	CASSLDQSSNQPQHF	TGTGCCAGCAGCTTAGATCAATCTAGCAATCAGCCCCAGCATTTT